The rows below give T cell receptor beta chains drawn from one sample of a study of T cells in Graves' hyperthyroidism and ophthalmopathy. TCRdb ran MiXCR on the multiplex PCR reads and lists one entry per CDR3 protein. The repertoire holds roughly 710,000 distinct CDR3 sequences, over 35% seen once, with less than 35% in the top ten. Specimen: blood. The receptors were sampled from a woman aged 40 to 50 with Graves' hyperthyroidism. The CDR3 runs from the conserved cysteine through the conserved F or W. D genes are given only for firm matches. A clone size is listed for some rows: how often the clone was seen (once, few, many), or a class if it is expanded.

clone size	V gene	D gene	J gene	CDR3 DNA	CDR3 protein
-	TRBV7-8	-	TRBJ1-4	TGTGCCAGCAGCTTAGATGGGGGTAGTGAAAAACTGTTTTTT	CASSLDGGSEKLFF
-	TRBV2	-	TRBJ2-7	TGTGCCAGCAGTTTATCCCCAGGGGAGAGGTACGAGCAGTACTTC	CASSLSPGERYEQYF
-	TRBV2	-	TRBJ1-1	TGTGCCAGCAGTTTTAATCAGTACCAGGGACGCACTGAAGCTTTCTTT	CASSFNQYQGRTEAFF
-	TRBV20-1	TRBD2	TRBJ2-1	TGCAGTGCTACCCGGCCTAGCGGGAGGGACAATGAGCAGTTCTTC	CSATRPSGRDNEQFF
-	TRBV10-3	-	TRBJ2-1	TGTGCCATCGGATTCCGGGGTAGTCTGTTCTTC	CAIGFRGSLFF
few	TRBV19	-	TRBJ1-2	TGTGCCAGTGGGGCCTATGGCTACACCTTC	CASGAYGYTF
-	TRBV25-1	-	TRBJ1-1	TGTGCCAGCAGCGGTGGACCCGGCGATGAAGCTTTCTTT	CASSGGPGDEAFF
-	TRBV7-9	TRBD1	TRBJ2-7	TGTGCCAGCAGCCACCGGGACAGGGGCGGAGACGAGCAGTACTTC	CASSHRDRGGDEQYF
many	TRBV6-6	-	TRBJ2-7	TGTGCCAGCAGGGCTAGCTACGAGCAGTACTTC	CASRASYEQYF
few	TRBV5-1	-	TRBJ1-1	TGTGCCAGCAGCTTTCCTCCTGGACAGAAGAACACTGAAGCTTTCTTT	CASSFPPGQKNTEAFF
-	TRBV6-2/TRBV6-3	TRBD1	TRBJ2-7	TGTGCCAGCAGTTACGGGACAGGGAGTCCCTACGAGCAGTACTTC	CASSYGTGSPYEQYF
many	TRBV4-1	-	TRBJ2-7	TGCGCCAGCAGCCAGGGCTTGGGGCTAGAGCAGTACTTC	CASSQGLGLEQYF
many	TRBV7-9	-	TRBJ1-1	TGTGCCACATTTAGAGGGGGGACTTATGAAGCTTTCTTT	CATFRGGTYEAFF
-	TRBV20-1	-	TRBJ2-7	TGCAGTGCTAGAGATCTTGGGGCAGGGCCTGACAATGAGCAGTACTTC	CSARDLGAGPDNEQYF
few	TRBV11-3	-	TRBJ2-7	TGTGCCAGCAGCTTAGGGATAAGGAGCTACGAGCAGTACTTC	CASSLGIRSYEQYF
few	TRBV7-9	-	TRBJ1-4	TGTGCCAGCAGCTTAGGAGGACACATTGCAACTAATGAAAAACTGTTTTTT	CASSLGGHIATNEKLFF
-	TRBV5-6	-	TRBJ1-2	TGTGCCAGCAGCTTGGTAGCGGGAGTACGAGCTAACTATGGCTACACCTTC	CASSLVAGVRANYGYTF
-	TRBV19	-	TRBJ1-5	TGTGCCAGTAGTTTCGGACAGATCAACAATCAGCCCCAGCATTTT	CASSFGQINNQPQHF
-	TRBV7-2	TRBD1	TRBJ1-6	TGTGCTAGGCAACCGGGACAGGGTAATTCACCCCTCCACTTT	CARQPGQGNSPLHF
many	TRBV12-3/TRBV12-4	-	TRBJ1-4	TGTGCCAGCAGTTCGTATACTGGGGTAACTAATGAAAAACTGTTTTTT	CASSSYTGVTNEKLFF
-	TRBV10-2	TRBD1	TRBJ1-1	TGCGCCAGCGGCGCAGGTGTGACAGGGGGGGTTTCGCGCACTGAAGCTTTCTTT	CASGAGVTGGVSRTEAFF
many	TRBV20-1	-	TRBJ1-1	TGCAGTGCTAGAGATCCTCGGATGAACACTGAAGCTTTCTTT	CSARDPRMNTEAFF
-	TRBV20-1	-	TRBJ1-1	TGCAGTGCCATTCCCCCAGGTGGCACTGAAGCTTTCTTT	CSAIPPGGTEAFF
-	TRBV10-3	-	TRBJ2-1	TGTGCCATCAGGGGGACACACAATGAGCAGTTCTTC	CAIRGTHNEQFF
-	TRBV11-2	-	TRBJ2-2	TGTGCCAGCAGCTCACCACCTTCGGCCGGGCCAACCGGGGAGCTGTTTTTT	CASSSPPSAGPTGELFF
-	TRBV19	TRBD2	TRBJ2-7	TGTGCCAGTAGTATCGGAACTAGCGGGGGGAATGAGCAGTACTTC	CASSIGTSGGNEQYF
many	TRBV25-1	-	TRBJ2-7	TGTGCCAGCAGGGAAACCGGGGGTGTAGGATCCTACGAGCAGTACTTC	CASRETGGVGSYEQYF
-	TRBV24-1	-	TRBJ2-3	TGTGCCACCAGTGATCGGATGGCGGGGGCGACAGATACGCAGTATTTT	CATSDRMAGATDTQYF
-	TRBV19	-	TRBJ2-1	TGTGCCACCCAAGAGTTCCCCTACAATGAGCAGTTCTTC	CATQEFPYNEQFF
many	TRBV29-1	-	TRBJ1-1	TGCAGCGTGAACCCGGACCTTGAGAACACTGAAGCTTTCTTT	CSVNPDLENTEAFF
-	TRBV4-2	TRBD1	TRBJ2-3	TGTGCCAGCAGCCCCGGGACAGGGTCGGATACGCAGTATTTT	CASSPGTGSDTQYF
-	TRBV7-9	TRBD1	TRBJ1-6	TGTGCCAGCAGCAAAGAGTTCGGGACAGGGAATTCACCCCTCCACTTT	CASSKEFGTGNSPLHF
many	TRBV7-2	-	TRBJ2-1	TGTGCCAGCAGCTTAGGGACAAGGATTGAGCAGTTCTTC	CASSLGTRIEQFF
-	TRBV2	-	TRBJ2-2	TGTGCCAGCAGTGGAGCAGGGGCCGGCACCGGGGAGCTGTTTTTT	CASSGAGAGTGELFF
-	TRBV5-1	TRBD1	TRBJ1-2	TGTGCCAGCAGCCCTGACACAGGGGGCTTTAACTATGGCTACACCTTC	CASSPDTGGFNYGYTF
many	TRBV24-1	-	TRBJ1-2	TGTGCCACCTCTAGAGCCAACTATGGCTACACCTTC	CATSRANYGYTF
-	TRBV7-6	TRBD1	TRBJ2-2	TGTGCCAGCAGCTTAAGGGACAGGGTCTCTACCGGGGAGCTGTCTTTT	CASSLRDRVSTGELSF
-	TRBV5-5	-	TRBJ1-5	TGTGCCAGCAGCCGCAAGGGAACAGGGAGGGGTCAGCCCCAGCATTTT	CASSRKGTGRGQPQHF
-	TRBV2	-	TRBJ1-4	TGTGCCAGCAGCCAAGGGCCGGGCTCAACTAATGAAAAACTGTTTTTT	CASSQGPGSTNEKLFF
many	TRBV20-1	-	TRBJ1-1	TGCAGTGCTCGGTTTGGCTCAGGCCACACTGAAGCTTTCTTT	CSARFGSGHTEAFF
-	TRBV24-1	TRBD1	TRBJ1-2	TGTGCCACCAGTGATTTGACAGGGGAGGGCTACACCTTC	CATSDLTGEGYTF
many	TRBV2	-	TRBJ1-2	TGTGCCAGCAGTGAAGGCGATACTAACTATGGCTACACCTTC	CASSEGDTNYGYTF
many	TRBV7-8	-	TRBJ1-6	TGTGCCAGCAGCTTCCTTTCGGGGTCACCCCTCCACTTT	CASSFLSGSPLHF
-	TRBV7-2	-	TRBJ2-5	TGTGCCAGCAGCCAGGGGTGGGACCTCCTAAGGGGTGAGACCCAGTACTTC	CASSQGWDLLRGETQYF
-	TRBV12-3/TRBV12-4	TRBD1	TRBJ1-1	TGTGCCAGCAGAAGGACAGGGATGCCTGAAGCTTTCTTT	CASRRTGMPEAFF
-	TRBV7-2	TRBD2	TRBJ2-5	TGTGCCAGCAGCCCCCGGGCCGGGAGGGCCCAGTACTTC	CASSPRAGRAQYF
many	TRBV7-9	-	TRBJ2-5	TGTGCCAGCAGCTTTAGAGGGACCCAGTACTTC	CASSFRGTQYF
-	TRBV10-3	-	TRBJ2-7	TGTGCCACCCAAGGGGCACGCGAGCAGTACTTC	CATQGAREQYF
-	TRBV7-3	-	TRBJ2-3	TGTGCCAGCAGCACTGGGGATACGCGGTATTTT	CASSTGDTRYF
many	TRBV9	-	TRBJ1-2	TGTGCCAGGAAAGATCTGGGCTACACCTTC	CARKDLGYTF
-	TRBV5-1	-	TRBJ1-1	TGCGCCAGCCCTGAACAGGGCGACACTGAAGCTTTCTTT	CASPEQGDTEAFF
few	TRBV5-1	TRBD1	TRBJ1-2	TGCGCCAGCAGCTTGGACCCCGGGACAGGGGGAGGTGGCTACACCTTC	CASSLDPGTGGGGYTF
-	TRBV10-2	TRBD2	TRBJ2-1	TGCGCCAGCAGTGAGGCTAGCGGCGACAATGAGCAGTTCTTC	CASSEASGDNEQFF
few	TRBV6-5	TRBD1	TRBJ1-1	TGTGCCAGCAGTTACTCGTACAGGGGGGGCACTGAAGCTTTCTTT	CASSYSYRGGTEAFF
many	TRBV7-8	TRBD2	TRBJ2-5	TGTGCCAGCAGCAACGGACTAGATCGGGAGACCCAGTACTTC	CASSNGLDRETQYF
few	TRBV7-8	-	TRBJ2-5	TGTGCCAGCAGTTTCAACCCCGGGAGATCTCAAGAGACCCAGTACTTC	CASSFNPGRSQETQYF
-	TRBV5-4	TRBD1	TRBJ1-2	TGTGCCAGCAGCCCGAAAGACAGGGGGAGCTATGGCTACACCTTC	CASSPKDRGSYGYTF